The subject of this entry is one TCR beta chain. The data were taken from a study of identical twins. V lost 6 bases and J 1 base, leaving 17 bases between the germline ends. The CDR3 sequence is 16 residues long. TCRdb called the 5' RACE reads again in MiXCR, with one record for every CDR3 protein. The data hold fewer than 500,000 distinct CDR3 sequences, with more than 20% observed a single time. This sample was also put to use in a study of T cells expressing NK-cell markers.

The chain carries TRBV12-3 or TRBV12-4 and TRBJ2-3; D assignment may be TRBD1 or TRBD2 (6 bases each). The sequenced sample consisted of CD4+ T cells sorted from blood. This TCR was sampled from a woman under 30 in good health. In nucleotides, the CDR3 is TGTGCCAGCAGCCTGGCCCCCCGGGGGCGCACAGATACGCAGTATTTT. Its protein is CASSLAPRGRTDTQYF.